One sample yielded the 29 T cell receptor beta chains listed below, sequenced in a study of T cells in women clearing cervical HPV infection. Produced via immunoSEQ multiplex PCR; TCRdb's table is partial and in-frame only. The sample table includes roughly 30,000 clones. Sequencing used blood buffy coat. These receptors came from a woman aged 18 to 75 with a cervical HPV16 infection that either progressed to CIN3+ or cleared (not recorded which).

On this clone: The CDR3 goes on 3 residues after the read ends, and that part is filled in from the germline J gene. Other DNA sequences in the sample encode the same CDR3. The chain couples TRBV18 to TRBJ2-1; TRBD2 is a possible D gene (5 bases). The length of the CDR3 is 14 residues. The germline gives CDR1 KGHSH, CDR2 LQKENI. Trimming pared 0 bases from V and 7 bases from J, leaving 10 bases between. CDR3 loop: CASSPPVPGNEQFF. The part of the CDR3 DNA that was read is TGTGCCAGCTCACCACCGGTTCCGGGGAATGAG.

Comments on this clone: The sequence runs out 3 residues before the end of the CDR3; the remainder is reconstructed from the germline J gene. This rearrangement joins TRBV7-9 to TRBJ1-6; D ambiguous. Germline V gene lookup returns CDR1 SEHNR and CDR2 FQNEAQ (reference sequence). The CDR3 length is 14 residues. V gave up 3 bases and J gave up 3 bases, with 6 bases separating them. CDR3 DNA (partial): TGTGCCAGCAGCTTGGCAGTCTATAATTCACCC. Residues: CASSLAVYNSP. The full CDR3 reads CASSLAVYNSPLHF.

On this clone itself: The CDR3 end falls 3 residues outside the read, so it is completed with the germline J gene. This chain links TRBV5-4 with TRBJ2-4, with 9 nucleotides matching TRBD1. Germline V gene data show CDR1 as SGHNT and CDR2 as YYREEE (reference sequence). The CDR3 contains 15 residues. V shed 2 bases and J 7 bases; nucleotides not matched to a gene: 7. The CDR3 here is CASSFDRGLGNIQYF. The sequenced part of the CDR3 DNA is TGTGCCAGCAGCTTTGACAGGGGGTTGGGTAACATT.

Worth noting for this clone: The CDR3 end is not reached by the read, which stops 3 residues before it; the germline J gene fills it in. The V and J genes are TRBV7-9 and TRBJ1-2, with TRBD1 as a possible D gene (5 bases). The CDR3 is 15 amino acids. The germline gives CDR1 SEHNR, CDR2 FQNEAQ (reference sequence). V dropped 6 bases and J dropped 4 bases, with 18 bases sitting between them. CDR3 in amino acids: CASSPPLDSLYGYTF. The part of the CDR3 DNA that was read is TGTGCCAGCAGTCCCCCCCTTGACAGCCTCTATGGC.

Of note for this clone: The read ends 3 residues shy of where the CDR3 ends; the end is completed using the germline J gene. V is TRBV20-1 and J is TRBJ2-3; 11 bases agree with TRBD2. Germline values: CDR1 DFQATT, CDR2 SNEGSKA (reference sequence). The CDR3 has 15 residues. With V trimmed by 5 bases and J by 5 bases, 9 bases remained unmatched. The CDR3 DNA, read in part, is TGCAGTGCTCCACTAGCGGGAGATGTATTAGATACG. This encodes CSAPLAGDVLDT. The whole CDR3 reads CSAPLAGDVLDTQYF.

Turning to this clone: The read ends 3 residues before the CDR3 terminus; that terminus is restored from the germline J gene. J is TRBJ2-3 and V is TRBV5-1; D gene uncertain. Between the trimmed V and J ends, which lost 2 bases and 3 bases, there was a span of 10 bases. Germline assignment: CDR1 SGHRS and CDR2 YFSETQ. The CDR3 runs to 14 residues. This CDR3 reads CASSFRARTDTQYF. CDR3 DNA, as far as it was read: TGCGCCAGCAGCTTTAGAGCGAGAACAGATACG.

The sequenced part of the CDR3 DNA is TGTGCCAGTAGTATAGATCCCCCTGGACTATCAAACTTATACAATGAG. Amino acids: CASSIDPPGLSNLYNE. The CDR3, in full, reads CASSIDPPGLSNLYNEQFF. The rearrangement joins TRBV19 to TRBJ2-1, with D perhaps TRBD2 (6 bases). The DNA ends 3 residues before the CDR3 does, and the rest of the CDR3 is filled in from the germline J gene. Germline-derived CDR1 and CDR2 are LNHDA and SQIVND (reference sequence). The CDR3 has 19 residues. V was pared by 0 bases and J by 4 bases, with 22 bases between.

Points on this clone: Coverage ceases 3 residues before the CDR3 finishes, and the germline J gene fills in the end. The chain recombines TRBV7-2 with TRBJ2-1; D call uncertain. From germline, CDR1 is SGHTA and CDR2 FQGNSA. This CDR3 has 15 residues. V shed 7 bases and J shed 2 bases, with 15 bases lying between them. This CDR3 reads CASNQIGFAYNEQFF. The sequenced part of the CDR3 DNA is TGTGCCAGCAACCAGATCGGGTTCGCCTACAATGAG. Full variable domain (rest looked up from reference TRBV7-2 and TRBJ2-1): GAGVSQSPSNKVTEKGKDVELRCDPISGHTALYWYRQSLGQGLEFLIYFQGNSAPDKSGLPSDRFSAERTGGSVSTLTIQRTQQEDSAVYLCASNQIGFAYNEQFFGPGTRLTVL.

Details on this clone: The read gets to within 3 residues of the CDR3 end, and the germline J gene fills in the rest. The chain has TRBV18 and TRBJ1-2; 10 bases agree with TRBD1. CDR3 size: 15 residues. The V gene's germline CDR1 is KGHSH and CDR2 LQKENI. The CDR3 reads CASSPPRTGGYDYTF. The CDR3 bases that were read are TGTGCCAGCTCACCTCCCCGGACAGGGGGTTACGAC.

A note on this clone: The sequence runs out 3 residues before the end of the CDR3; the remainder is reconstructed from the germline J gene. The gene calls are TRBV2 and TRBJ2-1; maybe TRBD1 (6 bases). Trimming removed 4 bases from V and 4 bases from J, with 14 bases in between. CDR1 is SNHLY and CDR2 is FYNNEI in the germline V gene. The CDR3 runs to 15 residues. Partial CDR3 DNA: TGTGCCAGCAGTGTCCCGGGACAAAATTACAATGAG. Residues: CASSVPGQNYNE. The whole CDR3 sequence reads CASSVPGQNYNEQFF.

About this clone: The CDR3 end lies 3 residues beyond the end of the read and is filled in from the germline J gene. The chain has TRBV7-2 and TRBJ1-5, with D perhaps TRBD1 (5 bases). Germline V lookup: CDR1 SGHTA, CDR2 FQGNSA. The CDR3 loop spans 15 amino acids. Trimming took 4 bases from V and 4 from J, leaving 14 bases between them. Incomplete CDR3 DNA: TGTGCCAGCAGCTCCGAGGGGATTAGGAATCAGCCC. Its protein is CASSSEGIRNQP. From start to end, the CDR3 is CASSSEGIRNQPQHF.

Concerning this clone itself: The CDR3 is cut off 3 residues early in the read; its end comes from the germline J gene. The genes are TRBV2 and TRBJ1-1; 8 nucleotides align to TRBD1. Germline CDR1 reads SNHLY; CDR2 reads FYNNEI. The trim removed 1 base at V and 3 bases at J, leaving 13 bases unmatched. CDR3 length: 18 residues. The CDR3 sequence: CASSEGGTGILWDTEAFF. The CDR3 bases that were read are TGTGCCAGCAGTGAAGGAGGGACAGGAATTCTATGGGACACTGAA.

With respect to this clone: Read data end 3 residues before the CDR3 end; the end is taken from the germline J gene. This chain links TRBV20-1 with TRBJ2-1; D is ambiguous. The CDR3 is 14 amino acids. Trimming took 2 bases from V and 4 from J, leaving 12 bases between them. Per germline, CDR1 DFQATT and CDR2 SNEGSKA (reference sequence). This CDR3 reads CSARWPGLYNEQFF. CDR3 bases read: TGCAGTGCTAGATGGCCTGGGCTATACAATGAG.

Points on this clone: The read ends 3 residues early relative to the CDR3; the germline J gene fills the gap. This chain links TRBV7-9 with TRBJ1-2, with D possibly being TRBD1 (6 bases). CDR1 and CDR2 (germline): SEHNR, FQNEAQ (reference sequence). This CDR3 has 14 amino acids. The covered CDR3 bases are TGTGCCAGCAGCATTCAGGGGCCGACAGATACC. It translates to CASSIQGPTDT. The CDR3 in its entirety is CASSIQGPTDTYTF.

Regarding this clone: The CDR3 end lies 3 residues beyond the end of the read and is filled in from the germline J gene. J is TRBJ1-1 and V is TRBV18; 7 nucleotides line up with TRBD1. There are 15 residues in the CDR3. CDR1 is KGHSH and CDR2 is LQKENI in the germline V gene. CDR3 bases read: TGTGCCAGCTCAAAGTCCACAGGGGAACTCGATACG. Translated: CASSKSTGELDT. The whole CDR3 sequence is CASSKSTGELDTAFF.

Of note for this clone: The CDR3 extends 3 residues past the end of the read, so its final part is completed from the germline J gene. The V and J genes are TRBV29-1 and TRBJ2-1, with 12 bases identical to TRBD2. The CDR3 runs to 16 residues. Losses at the gene ends were 4 bases for V and 1 base for J; bases not matched to a gene: 5. Germline CDR1 and CDR2: SQVTM and ANQGSEA. The covered CDR3 bases are TGCAGCGTTGCTAGCGGGAGGGCCGGGTCCTACAATGAG. Encoded protein: CSVASGRAGSYNE. The whole CDR3 sequence reads CSVASGRAGSYNEQFF.

A remark on this clone: The junction departs from germline at one end; a sequencing error may be responsible. The missing CDR3 end, 3 residues past where the read stops, is filled in from the germline J gene. The chain links TRBV4-2 to TRBJ2-2; D assignment may be TRBD1 or TRBD2 (5 bases each). The CDR3 covers 16 residues. Per germline, CDR1 LGHNA and CDR2 YNFKEQ. CDR3 region: CASSQGGFVGPGELFF. CDR3 DNA (partial): TGCGCCAGCAGCCAAGGAGGTTTTGTGGGGCCCGGGGAG.

As regards this clone: The read ends 3 residues early relative to the CDR3; the germline J gene fills the gap. V and J are TRBV30 and TRBJ1-6, with TRBD1 matching 7 bases. This CDR3 contains 15 residues. The ends lost 0 bases at V and 12 bases at J; junction bases unmatched: 11. Germline V gene data show CDR1 as GTSNPN and CDR2 as SVGIG (reference sequence). The CDR3 is CAWSVRGTVAGPLHF. Incomplete CDR3 DNA: TGTGCCTGGAGTGTACGCGGGACAGTTGCGGGACCC.

About this clone: The read falls 3 residues short of the CDR3 end, and the missing part is taken from the germline J gene. The rearrangement uses TRBV5-1 and TRBJ1-4; the match to TRBD1 covers 8 bases. The junction had 2 bases not matched to a gene; V was cut back by 1 base and J by 6 bases. There are 14 residues in the CDR3. Germline values: CDR1 SGHRS, CDR2 YFSETQ. The sequenced part of the CDR3 DNA is TGCGCCAGCAGCTTGCCGGGACAGGATGAAAAA. This gives the protein CASSLPGQDEK. The whole CDR3 sequence is CASSLPGQDEKLFF.

A word on this clone: Sequence at one end of the junction differs from germline and may be a read error. The read finishes 3 residues shy of the CDR3 end, and the germline J gene is used to complete it. The chain combines TRBV7-7 with TRBJ2-5; TRBD2 aligns across 15 bases. Germline values: CDR1 SSHAT, CDR2 FNYEAQ (reference sequence). There are 17 residues in the CDR3. The sequenced part of the CDR3 DNA is TGTGCTAGCAGCCCGGGACTAGCGGGAGGCGGTGGGCAGACC. As protein: CASSPGLAGGGGQT. The full CDR3 reads CASSPGLAGGGGQTQYF.

The CDR3 is CSVRQGADQPQHF. Incomplete CDR3 DNA: TGCAGCGTTAGACAGGGGGCCGATCAGCCC. The rearrangement uses TRBV29-1 and TRBJ1-5, with TRBD1 matching over 10 bases. From the germline J gene comes the end of the CDR3, since the read stops 3 residues before it. CDR1 is SQVTM, CDR2 ANQGSEA, per germline. This CDR3 region has 13 residues. The V gene end was trimmed by 5 bases and the J gene end by 5 bases; junction bases not matched to a gene: 3. The entire variable domain, with the rest obtained from reference TRBV29-1 and TRBJ1-5, is as follows: SAVISQKPSRDICQRGTSLTIQCQVDSQVTMMFWYRQQPGQSLTLIATANQGSEATYESGFVIDKFPISRPNLTFSTLTVSNMSPEDSSIYLCSVRQGADQPQHFGDGTRLSIL.

As for this clone: Mismatch with germline at one junction end may stem from a read error. The sequence runs out 3 residues before the end of the CDR3; the remainder is reconstructed from the germline J gene. J is TRBJ2-3 and V is TRBV7-7, with TRBD2 matching 8 bases. The CDR3 has 14 residues. CDR1 and CDR2 from the germline V gene are SSHAT and FNYEAQ (reference sequence). The sequenced CDR3 bases are TGTGCTAGCAGCTTAGTCGGGGGGGCAGATACG. Protein product: CASSLVGGADT. The full CDR3 protein reads CASSLVGGADTQYF.

Details on this clone: The read falls 3 residues short of the CDR3 end, and the missing part is taken from the germline J gene. V is TRBV5-1 and J is TRBJ1-1; D not certain. The CDR3 consists of 13 residues. The V end lost 5 bases, the J end lost 2 bases, and 10 bases lay between the germline ends. The germline V gene encodes CDR1 SGHRS and CDR2 YFSETQ. Partial CDR3 DNA: TGCGCCAGCAGAATCAACAGAAACACTGAA. This translates into CASRINRNTE. The entire CDR3 protein is CASRINRNTEAFF.

As for this clone: The sequence runs out 3 residues before the end of the CDR3; the remainder is reconstructed from the germline J gene. The V and J genes are TRBV20-1 and TRBJ2-7; D is perhaps TRBD1 (6 bases). From germline, CDR1 is DFQATT and CDR2 SNEGSKA (reference sequence). CDR3 length: 13 residues. Trimming took off 3 bases at V and 2 bases at J, with 11 bases between the two ends. CDR3 DNA, as far as it was read: TGCAGTGCTAGGAGGGACACAACCTACGAG. As protein: CSARRDTTYE. The entire CDR3 reads CSARRDTTYEQYF.

A remark on this clone: The read falls 3 residues short of the CDR3 end, and the missing part is taken from the germline J gene. This sequence joins TRBV27 and TRBJ2-1; D may be TRBD1 (6 bases). V was clipped by 3 bases and J by 4 bases, with 10 bases between them. CDR1 MNHEY and CDR2 SMNVEV come from the germline V gene (reference sequence). The CDR3 covers 14 residues. CDR3 bases read: TGTGCCAGCAGTTTCAGGGGAACGTACAATGAG. Its protein product is CASSFRGTYNE. The complete CDR3 protein is CASSFRGTYNEQFF.

To note about this clone: From the germline J gene comes the end of the CDR3, since the read stops 3 residues before it. This chain connects TRBV5-5 to TRBJ2-7, with D unresolved. The germline gives CDR1 SGHKS, CDR2 YYEKEE (reference sequence). The CDR3 sequence is 14 residues long. Trimming stripped 1 base from V and 1 base from J, with 9 bases between. The CDR3 DNA, read in part, is TGTGCCAGCAGCTTGAGGTCTGTGTCCTACGAG. As protein: CASSLRSVSYE. The CDR3 as a whole reads CASSLRSVSYEQYF.

Note on this clone: The read comes to an end 3 residues before the CDR3 does, leaving the germline J gene to fill in the end. This chain joins TRBV7-9 and TRBJ1-2; D call uncertain. Per the germline V gene, CDR1 is SEHNR and CDR2 is FQNEAQ (reference sequence). This CDR3 is 15 amino acids long. The CDR3: CASSLPAGAYNDYTF. The part of the CDR3 DNA that was read is TGTGCCAGCAGCTTACCAGCGGGAGCATACAATGAC.

To note about this clone: The read ends 3 residues shy of where the CDR3 ends; the end is completed using the germline J gene. The V call is TRBV20-1, the J call TRBJ2-3, with D tentatively TRBD2 (5 bases). In germline, CDR1 is DFQATT, CDR2 SNEGSKA (reference sequence). This CDR3 spans 14 amino acids. Trimming shortened V by 6 bases and J by 1 base, and 14 bases separated the two germline ends. The CDR3 sequence: CSALPVARTDTQYF. Incomplete CDR3 DNA: TGCAGTGCCCTGCCAGTAGCGCGCACAGATACG.

Notes on this clone: The read comes to an end 3 residues before the CDR3 does, leaving the germline J gene to fill in the end. The chain recombines TRBV19 with TRBJ2-2, with a possible D match to TRBD2 (6 bases). The length of the CDR3 is 15 residues. Germline V CDR1 and CDR2: LNHDA, SQIVND (reference sequence). Trimming shortened V by 7 bases and J by 7 bases, and 19 bases separated the two germline ends. The CDR3 DNA, read in part, is TGTGCCAGTAAAGGAGGGGTTGGTTCGGTCGGGGAG. The encoded protein is CASKGGVGSVGE. The whole CDR3 reads CASKGGVGSVGELFF.